The clone carrying this T cell receptor beta chain was counted once. This CDR3 region has 15 residues. Germline-derived CDR1 and CDR2 are MGHRA and YSYEKL. V lost 4 bases to trimming and J lost 2 bases; unmatched junction nucleotides: 6. This specimen comes from a study of blood T cell repertoires in COVID-19. Study background: The study drew acute and convalescent COVID-19 samples from the United States, Italy and Spain. T cells, B-cell-depleted T cells, or PBMCs supplied cDNA or gDNA.

Original handling: Reference gene primer amplification gave estimated nucleated cell counts. The method was immunoSEQ multiplex PCR; TCRdb's version includes in-frame clones alone and lacks a portion of them. V and J calls and clone size are as listed in that table; D and trimming were resolved from the DNA. This sample has 80,000 to 95,000 clones, with 75% to 90% found just once. Sequenced input: peripheral blood. The chain is built from TRBV4-1 and TRBJ2-7; 9 bases are a match to TRBD1. The TCR originated in a woman aged 50 to 65 with active or convalescent COVID-19. The CDR3 region is CASSPTRTGAYEQYF. The CDR3 region has the DNA TGCGCCAGCAGCCCCACTAGGACAGGGGCCTACGAGCAGTACTTC.